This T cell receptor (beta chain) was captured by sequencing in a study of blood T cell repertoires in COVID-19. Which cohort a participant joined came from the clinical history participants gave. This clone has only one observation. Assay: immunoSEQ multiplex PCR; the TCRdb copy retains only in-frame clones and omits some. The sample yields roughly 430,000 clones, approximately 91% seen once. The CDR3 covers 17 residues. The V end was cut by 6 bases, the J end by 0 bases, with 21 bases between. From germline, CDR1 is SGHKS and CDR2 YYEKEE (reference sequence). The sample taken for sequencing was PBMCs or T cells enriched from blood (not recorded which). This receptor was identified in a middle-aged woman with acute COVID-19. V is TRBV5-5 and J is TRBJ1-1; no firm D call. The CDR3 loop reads CASTAGGYFYLNTEAFF. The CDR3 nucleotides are TGTGCCAGCACCGCAGGAGGTTACTTCTACTTGAACACTGAAGCTTTCTTT. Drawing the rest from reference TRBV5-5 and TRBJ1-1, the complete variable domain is DAGVTQSPTHLIKTRGQQVTLRCSPISGHKSVSWYQQVLGQGPQFIFQYYEKEERGRGNFPDRFSARQFPNYSSELNVNALLLGDSALYLCASTAGGYFYLNTEAFFGQGTRLTVV.